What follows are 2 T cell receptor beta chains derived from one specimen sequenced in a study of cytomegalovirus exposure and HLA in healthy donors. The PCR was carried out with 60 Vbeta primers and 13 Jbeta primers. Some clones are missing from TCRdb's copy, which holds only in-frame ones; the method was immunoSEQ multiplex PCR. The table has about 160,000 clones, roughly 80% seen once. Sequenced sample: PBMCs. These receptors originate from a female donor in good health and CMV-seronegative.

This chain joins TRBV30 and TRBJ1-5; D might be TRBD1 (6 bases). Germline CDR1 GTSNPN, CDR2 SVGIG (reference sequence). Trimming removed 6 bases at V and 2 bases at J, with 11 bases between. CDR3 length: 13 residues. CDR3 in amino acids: CACTGSGNQPQHF. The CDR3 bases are TGTGCCTGTACAGGGAGCGGCAATCAGCCCCAGCATTTT.

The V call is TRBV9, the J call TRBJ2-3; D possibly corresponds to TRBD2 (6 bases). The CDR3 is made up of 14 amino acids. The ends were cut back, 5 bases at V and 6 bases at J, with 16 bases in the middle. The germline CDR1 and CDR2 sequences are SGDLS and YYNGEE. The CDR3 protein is CASRSGLTEDTQYF. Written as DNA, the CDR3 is TGTGCCAGCAGGTCGGGACTTACGGAGGATACGCAGTATTTT.